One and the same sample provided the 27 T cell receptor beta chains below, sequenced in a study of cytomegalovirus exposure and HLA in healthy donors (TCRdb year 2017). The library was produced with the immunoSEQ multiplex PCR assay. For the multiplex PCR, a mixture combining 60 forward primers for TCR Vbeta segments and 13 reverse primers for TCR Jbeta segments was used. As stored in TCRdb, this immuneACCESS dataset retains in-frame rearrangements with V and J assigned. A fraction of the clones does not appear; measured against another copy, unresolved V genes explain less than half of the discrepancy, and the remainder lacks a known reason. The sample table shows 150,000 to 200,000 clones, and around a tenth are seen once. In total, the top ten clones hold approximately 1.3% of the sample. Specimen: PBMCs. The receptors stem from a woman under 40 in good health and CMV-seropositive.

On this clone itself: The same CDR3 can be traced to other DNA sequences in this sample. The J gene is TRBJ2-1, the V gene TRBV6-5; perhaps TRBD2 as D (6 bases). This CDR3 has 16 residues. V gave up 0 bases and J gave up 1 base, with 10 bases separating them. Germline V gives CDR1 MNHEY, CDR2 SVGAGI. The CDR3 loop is CASSYSGGKSYNEQFF. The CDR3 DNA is TGTGCCAGCAGTTACTCGGGCGGGAAATCCTACAATGAGCAGTTCTTC.

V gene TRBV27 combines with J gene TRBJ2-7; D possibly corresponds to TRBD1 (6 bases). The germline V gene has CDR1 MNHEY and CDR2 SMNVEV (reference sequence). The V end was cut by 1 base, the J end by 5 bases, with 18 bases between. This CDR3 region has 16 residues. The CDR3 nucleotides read TGTGCCAGCAGTTTATTTGGGGGCGCGATTTTAAACGAGCAGTACTTC. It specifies CASSLFGGAILNEQYF.

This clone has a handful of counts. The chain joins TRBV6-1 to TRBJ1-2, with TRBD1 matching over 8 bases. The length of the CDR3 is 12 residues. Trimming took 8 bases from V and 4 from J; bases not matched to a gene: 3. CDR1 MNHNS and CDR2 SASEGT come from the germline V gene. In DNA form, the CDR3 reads TGTGCCAGCGACAGGGGTGTCTATGGCTACACCTTC. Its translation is CASDRGVYGYTF.

CDR3 loop: CASSPGTSGRAETDTQYF. In nucleotides, the CDR3 is TGCGCCAGCAGCCCGGGGACTAGCGGGAGGGCGGAAACAGATACGCAGTATTTT. The chain couples TRBV5-1 to TRBJ2-3; 16 nucleotides line up with TRBD2. There are 18 residues in the CDR3. Germline trimming cut 4 bases from V and 3 bases from J; bases unmatched to any gene: 8. CDR1 SGHRS and CDR2 YFSETQ come from the germline V gene.

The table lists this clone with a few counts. The CDR3 is CASSDSAGGNYEQYF. The CDR3 region has the DNA TGTGCCAGCAGCGACTCAGCGGGAGGGAACTACGAGCAGTACTTC. The V gene is TRBV9, the J gene TRBJ2-7, with TRBD2 identical over 10 bases. This CDR3 is built from 15 residues. CDR1 and CDR2 from the germline V gene are SGDLS and YYNGEE. J gave up 3 bases and V 3 bases, and 6 bases lay outside the gene matches. Based on the CDR3 plus reference TRBV9 and TRBJ2-7, the full variable domain is DSGVTQTPKHLITATGQRVTLRCSPRSGDLSVYWYQQSLDQGLQFLIQYYNGEERAKGNILERFSAQQFPDLHSELNLSSLELGDSALYFCASSDSAGGNYEQYFGPGTRLTVT.

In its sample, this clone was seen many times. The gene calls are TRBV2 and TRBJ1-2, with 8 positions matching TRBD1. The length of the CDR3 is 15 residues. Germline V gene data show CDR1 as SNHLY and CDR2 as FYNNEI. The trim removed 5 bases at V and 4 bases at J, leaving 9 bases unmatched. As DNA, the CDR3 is TGTGCCAGCAGTCCCGGGACAGGATGGACCTATGGCTACACCTTC. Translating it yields CASSPGTGWTYGYTF.

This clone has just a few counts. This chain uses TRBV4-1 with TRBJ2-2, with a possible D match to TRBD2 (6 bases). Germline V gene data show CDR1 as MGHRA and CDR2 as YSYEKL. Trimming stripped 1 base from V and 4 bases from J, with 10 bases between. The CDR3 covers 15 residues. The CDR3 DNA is TGCGCCAGCAGCCAAGTTCAGCGGGCCACCGGGGAGCTGTTTTTT. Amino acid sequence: CASSQVQRATGELFF.

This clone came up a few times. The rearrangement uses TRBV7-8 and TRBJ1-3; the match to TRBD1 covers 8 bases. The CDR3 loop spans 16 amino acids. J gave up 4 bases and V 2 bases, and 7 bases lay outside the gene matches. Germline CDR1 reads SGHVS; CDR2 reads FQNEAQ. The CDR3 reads CASSLWQGAGGNTIYF. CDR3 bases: TGTGCCAGCAGCTTATGGCAGGGGGCCGGGGGAAACACCATATATTTT. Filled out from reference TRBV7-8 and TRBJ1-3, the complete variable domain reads GAGVSQSPRYKVAKRGQDVALRCDPISGHVSLFWYQQALGQGPEFLTYFQNEAQLDKSGLPSDRFFAERPEGSVSTLKIQRTQQEDSAVYLCASSLWQGAGGNTIYFGEGSWLTVV.

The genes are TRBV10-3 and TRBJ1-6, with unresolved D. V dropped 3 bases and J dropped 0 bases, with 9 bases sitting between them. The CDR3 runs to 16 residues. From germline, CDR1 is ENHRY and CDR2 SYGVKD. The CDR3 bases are TGTGCCATCAGTGAACGAGAAAGCTCCTATAATTCACCCCTCCACTTT. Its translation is CAISERESSYNSPLHF.

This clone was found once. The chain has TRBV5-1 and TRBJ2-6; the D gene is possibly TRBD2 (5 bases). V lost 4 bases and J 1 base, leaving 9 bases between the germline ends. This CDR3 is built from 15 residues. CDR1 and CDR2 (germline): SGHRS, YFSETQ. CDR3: CASSPQRSGANVLTF. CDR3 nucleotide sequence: TGCGCCAGCAGCCCCCAGCGGTCTGGGGCCAACGTCCTGACTTTC.

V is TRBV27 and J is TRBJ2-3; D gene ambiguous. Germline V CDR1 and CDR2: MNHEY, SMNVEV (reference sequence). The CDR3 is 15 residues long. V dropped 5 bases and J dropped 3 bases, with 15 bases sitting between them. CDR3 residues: CASSRGYLVTDTQYF. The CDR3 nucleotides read TGTGCCAGCAGTAGAGGCTATCTAGTTACAGATACGCAGTATTTT.

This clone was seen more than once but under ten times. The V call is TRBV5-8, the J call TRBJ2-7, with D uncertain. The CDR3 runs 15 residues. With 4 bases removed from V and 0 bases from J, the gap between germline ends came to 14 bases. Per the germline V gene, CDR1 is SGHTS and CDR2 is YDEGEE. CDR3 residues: CASSDPMESSYEQYF. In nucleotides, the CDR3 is TGTGCCAGCAGCGACCCCATGGAGAGCTCCTACGAGCAGTACTTC.

CDR3 coding DNA: TGTGCCAGCAGGGGGACAGGGGAGCAGTTCTTC. The encoded protein is CASRGTGEQFF. J is TRBJ2-1 and V is TRBV2; 9 nucleotides line up with TRBD1. CDR3 length: 11 amino acids. V dropped 6 bases and J dropped 10; count of bases not matched to a gene: 1. The V gene's germline CDR1 is SNHLY and CDR2 FYNNEI.

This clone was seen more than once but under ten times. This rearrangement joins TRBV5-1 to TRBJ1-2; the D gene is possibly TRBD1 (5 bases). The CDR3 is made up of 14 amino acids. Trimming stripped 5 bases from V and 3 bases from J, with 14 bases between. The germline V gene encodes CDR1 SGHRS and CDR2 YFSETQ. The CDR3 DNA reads TGCGCCAGCAGAGGGGCGCCGGGAGACTATGGCTACACCTTC. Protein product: CASRGAPGDYGYTF.

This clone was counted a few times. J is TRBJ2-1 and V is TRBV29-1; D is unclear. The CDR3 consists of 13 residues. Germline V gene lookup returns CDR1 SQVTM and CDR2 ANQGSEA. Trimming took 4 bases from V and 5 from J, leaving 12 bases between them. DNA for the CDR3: TGCAGCGTTGGTAGCTACTGGGACAATGAGCAGTTCTTC. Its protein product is CSVGSYWDNEQFF.

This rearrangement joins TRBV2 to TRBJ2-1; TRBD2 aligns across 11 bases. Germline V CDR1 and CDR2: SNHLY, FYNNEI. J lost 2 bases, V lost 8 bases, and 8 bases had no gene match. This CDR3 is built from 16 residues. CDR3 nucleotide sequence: TGTGCCAGCGGGCTAGCGGGAGGTTGGGCCTACAATGAGCAGTTCTTC. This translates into CASGLAGGWAYNEQFF.

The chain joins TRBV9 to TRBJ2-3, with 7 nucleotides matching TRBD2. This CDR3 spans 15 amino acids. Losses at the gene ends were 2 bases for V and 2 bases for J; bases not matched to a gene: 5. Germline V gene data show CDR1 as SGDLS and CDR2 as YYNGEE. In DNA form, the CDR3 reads TGTGCCAGCAGCGTCTGGGGGAGGGACACAGATACGCAGTATTTT. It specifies CASSVWGRDTDTQYF.

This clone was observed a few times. The CDR3, as DNA: TGTGCCAGCAGCTTAGCTGATACCGGGAGAAAGGACTACACCTTC. Translated: CASSLADTGRKDYTF. This chain connects TRBV7-2 to TRBJ1-2; D unclear. The V gene's germline CDR1 is SGHTA and CDR2 FQGNSA. The CDR3 contains 15 residues. Trimming left V 0 bases short and J 10 bases short, with 18 bases between.

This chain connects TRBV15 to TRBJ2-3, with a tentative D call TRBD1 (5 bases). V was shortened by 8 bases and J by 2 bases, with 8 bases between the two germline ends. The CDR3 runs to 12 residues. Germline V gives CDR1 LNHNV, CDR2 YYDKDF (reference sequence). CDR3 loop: CATHRTTDTQYF. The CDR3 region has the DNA TGTGCCACCCACAGGACCACAGATACGCAGTATTTT.

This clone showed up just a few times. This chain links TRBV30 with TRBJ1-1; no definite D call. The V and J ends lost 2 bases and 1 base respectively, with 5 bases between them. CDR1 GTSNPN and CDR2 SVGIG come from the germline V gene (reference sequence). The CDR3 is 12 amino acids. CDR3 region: CAWSPGNTEAFF. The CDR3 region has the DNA TGTGCCTGGAGTCCGGGGAACACTGAAGCTTTCTTT.

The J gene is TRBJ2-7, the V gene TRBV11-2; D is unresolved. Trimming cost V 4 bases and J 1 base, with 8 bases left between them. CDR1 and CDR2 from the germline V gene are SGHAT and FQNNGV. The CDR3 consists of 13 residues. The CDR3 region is CASSSTESYEQYF. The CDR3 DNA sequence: TGTGCCAGCAGCTCCACAGAGTCCTACGAGCAGTACTTC.

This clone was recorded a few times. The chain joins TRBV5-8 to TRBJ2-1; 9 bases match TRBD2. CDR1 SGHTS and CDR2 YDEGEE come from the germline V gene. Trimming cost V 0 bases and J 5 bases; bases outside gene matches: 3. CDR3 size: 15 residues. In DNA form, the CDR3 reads TGTGCCAGCAGCTTGGGACTAGCGGAAAACAATGAGCAGTTCTTC. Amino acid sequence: CASSLGLAENNEQFF. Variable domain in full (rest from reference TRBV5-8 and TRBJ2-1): EAGVTQSPTHLIKTRGQQATLRCSPISGHTSVYWYQQALGLGLQFLLWYDEGEERNRGNFPPRFSGRQFPNYSSELNVNALELEDSALYLCASSLGLAENNEQFFGPGTRLTVL.

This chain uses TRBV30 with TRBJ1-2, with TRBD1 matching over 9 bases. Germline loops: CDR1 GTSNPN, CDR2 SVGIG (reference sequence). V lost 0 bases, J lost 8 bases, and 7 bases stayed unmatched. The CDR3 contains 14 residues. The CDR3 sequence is CAWSVNTGGWGYTF. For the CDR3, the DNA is TGTGCCTGGAGTGTTAACACAGGGGGCTGGGGCTACACCTTC.

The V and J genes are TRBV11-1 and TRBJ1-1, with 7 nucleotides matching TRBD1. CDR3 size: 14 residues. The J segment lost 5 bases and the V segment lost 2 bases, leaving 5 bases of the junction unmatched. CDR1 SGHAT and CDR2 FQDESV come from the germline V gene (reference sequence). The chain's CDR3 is CASSLQGGTTEAFF. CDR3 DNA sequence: TGTGCCAGCAGCTTACAGGGGGGAACGACTGAAGCTTTCTTT.

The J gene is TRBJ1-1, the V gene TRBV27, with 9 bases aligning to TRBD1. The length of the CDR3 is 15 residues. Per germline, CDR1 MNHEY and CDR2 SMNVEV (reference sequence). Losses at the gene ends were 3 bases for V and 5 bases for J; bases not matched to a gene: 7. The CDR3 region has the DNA TGTGCCAGCAGTTTGGCCGGGACAGGGTGGACTGAAGCTTTCTTT. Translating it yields CASSLAGTGWTEAFF.

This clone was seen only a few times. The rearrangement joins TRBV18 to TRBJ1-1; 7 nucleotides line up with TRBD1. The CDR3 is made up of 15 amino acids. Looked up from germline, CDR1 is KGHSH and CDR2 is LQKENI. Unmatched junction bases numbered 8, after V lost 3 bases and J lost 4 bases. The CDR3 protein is CASSPTGDKSTEAFF. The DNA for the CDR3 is TGTGCCAGCTCACCTACAGGGGATAAGAGCACTGAAGCTTTCTTT.

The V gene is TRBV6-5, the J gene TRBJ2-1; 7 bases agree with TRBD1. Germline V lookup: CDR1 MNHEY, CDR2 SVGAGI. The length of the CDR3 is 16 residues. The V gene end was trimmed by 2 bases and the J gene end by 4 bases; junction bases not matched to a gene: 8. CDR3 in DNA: TGTGCCAGCAGTTACCGGCGTCAGGGGGTTTACAATGAGCAGTTCTTC. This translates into CASSYRRQGVYNEQFF.